Listed here are 14 T cell receptor beta chains from one sample, sequenced in a study of T cell responses to AZD1222 COVID-19 vaccine. Sequenced by immunoSEQ multiplex PCR; TCRdb stores in-frame clones only, minus some. Of 69,000 or so clones in the sample, about 90% were seen once. Sequencing used peripheral blood, obtained 28 days after the second AZD1222 dose. These receptors were taken from an adult who received the AZD1222 COVID-19 vaccine.

This sequence joins TRBV28 and TRBJ1-4, with 11 bases aligning to TRBD1. There are 14 residues in the CDR3. The V gene's germline CDR1 is MDHEN and CDR2 SYDVKM. V lost 5 bases and J lost 8; bases outside the gene matches: 4. The CDR3 is CASSLDRGREKLFF. Written as DNA, the CDR3 is TGTGCCAGCAGTCTGGACAGGGGGCGCGAAAAACTGTTTTTT. Using reference TRBV28 and TRBJ1-4 for the parts outside the CDR3, the full variable domain is DVKVTQSSRYLVKRTGEKVFLECVQDMDHENMFWYRQDPGLGLRLIYFSYDVKMKEKGDIPEGYSVSREKKERFSLILESASTNQTSMYLCASSLDRGREKLFFGSGTQLSVL.

The CDR3 region is CASSPPRGSPANEKLFF. In DNA, the CDR3 is TGTGCCAGCTCACCACCGAGGGGGTCTCCAGCTAATGAAAAACTGTTTTTT. V is TRBV18 and J is TRBJ1-4, with D possibly TRBD1 on 6 matching bases. The CDR3 consists of 17 residues. Germline CDR1 reads KGHSH; CDR2 reads LQKENI. The germline V and J ends were trimmed by 0 bases and 3 bases, with 14 bases remaining between them. The full variable domain, in which reference TRBV18 and TRBJ1-4 provide the parts outside the CDR3, is NAGVMQNPRHLVRRRGQEARLRCSPMKGHSHVYWYRQLPEEGLKFMVYLQKENIIDESGMPKERFSAEFPKEGPSILRIQQVVRGDSAAYFCASSPPRGSPANEKLFFGSGTQLSVL.

This chain links TRBV5-1 with TRBJ2-2, with D possibly being TRBD1 or TRBD2 (5 bases each). The CDR3 has 16 amino acids. Germline V gene data show CDR1 as SGHRS and CDR2 as YFSETQ. V gave up 6 bases and J gave up 4 bases, with 19 bases separating them. The CDR3 DNA reads as TGCGCCAGCATCCCAGGGCCCCTTGGGACCACCGGGGAGCTGTTTTTT. This encodes CASIPGPLGTTGELFF. Full variable domain (remainder filled in from reference TRBV5-1 and TRBJ2-2): KAGVTQTPRYLIKTRGQQVTLSCSPISGHRSVSWYQQTPGQGLQFLFEYFSETQRNKGNFPGRFSGRQFSNSRSEMNVSTLELGDSALYLCASIPGPLGTTGELFFGEGSRLTVL.

V gene TRBV19 combines with J gene TRBJ1-4; 8 nucleotides line up with TRBD1. CDR1 and CDR2 (germline): LNHDA, SQIVND (reference sequence). The CDR3 runs 15 residues. Germline trimming cut 7 bases from V and 7 bases from J; bases unmatched to any gene: 11. CDR3 nucleotides: TGTGCCAGTAATCTAGGACAGGGCGGTTTTGAAAAACTGTTTTTT. Residues: CASNLGQGGFEKLFF.

The V call is TRBV5-6, the J call TRBJ1-1; D possibly corresponds to TRBD1 (5 bases). CDR1 SGHDT and CDR2 YYEEEE come from the germline V gene. V lost 1 base, J lost 5 bases, and 21 bases lay in between. The CDR3 covers 17 residues. The DNA for the CDR3 is TGTGCCAGCAGCTTGTTGGGACTAAGTAATGGGAGGACTGAAGCTTTCTTT. Amino acid sequence: CASSLLGLSNGRTEAFF.

The CDR3 reads CASSAMGEQPQHF. The CDR3 DNA follows: TGTGCCAGTAGTGCGATGGGAGAACAGCCCCAGCATTTT. This chain links TRBV19 with TRBJ1-5; D remains ambiguous. From germline, CDR1 is LNHDA and CDR2 SQIVND (reference sequence). Trimming took off 5 bases at V and 7 bases at J, with 12 bases between the two ends. The CDR3 contains 13 residues.

V and J are TRBV7-2 and TRBJ2-3; D may be TRBD1 or TRBD2 (5 bases each). Looked up from germline, CDR1 is SGHTA and CDR2 is FQGNSA. The CDR3 covers 15 residues. The germline V and J ends were trimmed by 5 bases and 2 bases, with 14 bases remaining between them. The CDR3 reads CASSPWDPNTDTQYF. CDR3 DNA sequence: TGTGCCAGCAGCCCATGGGACCCAAACACAGATACGCAGTATTTT.

The chain is built from TRBV7-9 and TRBJ2-1; 10 bases agree with TRBD2. Per germline, CDR1 SEHNR and CDR2 FQNEAQ (reference sequence). V shed 5 bases and J 8 bases; nucleotides not matched to a gene: 12. The CDR3 runs 16 residues. Here the CDR3 reads CASSPSWGTSVYEQFF. The CDR3, as DNA: TGTGCCAGCAGCCCTAGTTGGGGGACTAGCGTGTATGAGCAGTTCTTC.

The chain employs TRBV5-1 and TRBJ2-5, with D maybe TRBD2 (7 bases). Trimming took 6 bases from V and 5 from J, leaving 23 bases between them. Germline values: CDR1 SGHRS, CDR2 YFSETQ. This CDR3 has 16 residues. As DNA, the CDR3 is TGCGCCAGCACCACACGGGGGGACACAAGCGGGGAGACCCAGTACTTC. Translation: CASTTRGDTSGETQYF.

V gene TRBV4-2 combines with J gene TRBJ1-6; the D gene is possibly TRBD1 (5 bases). V was clipped by 0 bases and J by 0 bases, with 12 bases between them. This CDR3 comprises 18 residues. CDR1 LGHNA and CDR2 YNFKEQ come from the germline V gene. The DNA of the CDR3 is TGTGCCAGCAGCCAAGAAGGGGCAGGGAGCTCCTATAATTCACCCCTCCACTTT. This translates into CASSQEGAGSSYNSPLHF.

The chain has TRBV3-1 (or the pseudogene TRBV3-2) and TRBJ1-2; D gene uncertain. Trimming removed 0 bases from V and 8 bases from J, with 10 bases in between. The CDR3 runs to 13 residues. Per germline, CDR1 LGHDT and CDR2 YNNKEL (reference sequence). CDR3 loop: CASSQEGFSGYTF. The CDR3 DNA reads TGTGCCAGCAGCCAAGAGGGTTTTTCAGGCTACACCTTC.

This chain joins TRBV7-3 and TRBJ2-6; 7 nucleotides agree with TRBD1. CDR3 length: 18 residues. Germline V lookup: CDR1 SGHTA, CDR2 FQGTGA. Trimming took 5 bases from V and 0 from J; bases not matched to a gene: 10. The CDR3 region is CASSRRGQFRSGANVLTF. CDR3 nucleotides: TGTGCCAGCAGCCGTAGGGGGCAGTTTCGCTCTGGGGCCAACGTCCTGACTTTC.

The table lists this clone with a few counts. The chain couples TRBV9 to TRBJ1-1; a possible D gene is TRBD1 (5 bases). The V end was cut by 6 bases, the J end by 1 base, with 13 bases between. The CDR3 has 14 amino acids. The germline V gene encodes CDR1 SGDLS and CDR2 YYNGEE. Written as DNA, the CDR3 is TGTGCCAGCACCACCCAGGGAACGAACACTGAAGCTTTCTTT. Its translation: CASTTQGTNTEAFF.

The chain employs TRBV5-1 and TRBJ1-1; weak D call: TRBD1 (6 bases). The CDR3 is 12 amino acids. V lost 9 bases and J 2 bases, leaving 11 bases between the germline ends. The germline CDR1 and CDR2 sequences are SGHRS and YFSETQ. Here the CDR3 reads CATRDTNTEAFF. The DNA for the CDR3 is TGCGCCACTCGGGACACTAACACTGAAGCTTTCTTT.